Sequencing of this T cell receptor (beta chain) was carried out in a study of tumor and adjacent non-tumor tissue in lung cancer. Looking at the study overall: Aged roughly 30 to 76 years, patients included about 11 men and a few women with stage I to III disease. Samples averaged around 3.9 million productive TCRbeta reads each.

General study results and limits: In normal lung, the top 100 clones were significantly more dominant than in tumor. Tumor tissue had significantly higher TCR diversity than normal lung.

This CDR3 has 12 residues. Per the germline V gene, CDR1 is LGHNA and CDR2 is YNFKEQ. This sample's RNA came from whole unsorted tissue. This non-tumor lung sample came from over 3 cm beyond the tumor edge. A modified ARM-PCR protocol with three rounds of nested PCR amplified TCRbeta. Via MiXCR, TCRdb re-called the multiplex PCR reads, giving one row per CDR3 protein. The table includes about 80,000 distinct CDR3 sequences, roughly 80% detected once. To note about this clonotype: Its antigen is undetermined. At one end, the junction sequence differs from germline, possibly due to a read error.

The specimen sequenced was distant non-tumor lung tissue. The V call is TRBV4-2, the J call TRBJ2-1, with a tentative D call TRBD2 (6 bases). The source is a man in his fifties or sixties with non-small cell lung cancer. The CDR3 region is CDSSHAGTSRFF. For the CDR3, the DNA is TGTGACAGCAGCCATGCCGGGACTTCTCGGTTCTTC.